This T cell receptor beta chain was profiled in a study of T-cell reconstitution after alpha-beta-depleted transplantation in children. Findings and limits, study-wide: Counts and diversity of T cells one year after transplant came mostly from newly produced T cells. Surviving recipient T cells and thymic progenitors underlay high day-60 TCRbeta diversity in some patients. Reportedly, roughly two months post-transplant, alpha-beta T cells arose from several hundred expanded graft clones.

Researchers prepared the TCRbeta library using unique molecular identifiers, the study reports. TCRdb called the PCR reads again in MiXCR, with one record for every CDR3 protein. The sample has roughly 490,000 distinct CDR3 sequences, approximately 10% seen once. Turning to this clonotype: Its antigen remains unidentified.

The germline V gene encodes CDR1 MNHNS and CDR2 SASEGT. This CDR3 comprises 15 residues. With 6 bases clipped from V and 6 bases from J, the junction kept 9 bases outside the gene matches. Here the sequenced sample was PBMCs, mostly from graft donor cells, taken 180 days after TCRalphabeta/CD19-depleted stem cell transplant. This chain uses TRBV6-1 with TRBJ1-5, with 9 bases fitting TRBD1. The origin of this receptor is a female patient aged 2 to 10 who had a stem cell transplant for aplastic anemia, so the T cells may come from the graft donor. For the CDR3, the DNA is TGTGCCAGCAGGGGACAGGGCTCTTTAAGTCAGCCCCAGCATTTT. It encodes CASRGQGSLSQPQHF.